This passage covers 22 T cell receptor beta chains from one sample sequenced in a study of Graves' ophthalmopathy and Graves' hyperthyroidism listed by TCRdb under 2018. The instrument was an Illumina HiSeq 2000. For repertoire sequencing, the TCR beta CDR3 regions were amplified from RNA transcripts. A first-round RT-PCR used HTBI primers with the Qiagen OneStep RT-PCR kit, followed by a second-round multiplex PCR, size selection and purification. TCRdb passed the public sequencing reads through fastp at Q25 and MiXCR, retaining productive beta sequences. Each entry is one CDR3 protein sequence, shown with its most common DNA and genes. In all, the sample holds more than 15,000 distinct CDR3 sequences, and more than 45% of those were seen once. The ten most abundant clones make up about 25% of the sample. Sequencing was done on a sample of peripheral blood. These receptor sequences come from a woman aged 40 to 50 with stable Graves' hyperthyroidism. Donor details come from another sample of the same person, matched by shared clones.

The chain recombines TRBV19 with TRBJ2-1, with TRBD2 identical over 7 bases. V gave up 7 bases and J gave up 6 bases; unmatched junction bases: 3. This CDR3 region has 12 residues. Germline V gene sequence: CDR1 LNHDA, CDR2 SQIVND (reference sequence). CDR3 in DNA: TGTGCCAGTATCCCGGGGGGCAATGAGCAGTTCTTC. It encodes CASIPGGNEQFF.

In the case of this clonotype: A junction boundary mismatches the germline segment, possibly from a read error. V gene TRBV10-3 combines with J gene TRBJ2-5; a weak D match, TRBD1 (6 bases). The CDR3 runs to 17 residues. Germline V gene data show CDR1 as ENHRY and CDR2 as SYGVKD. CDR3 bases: TGTGCTATCAGTGAGTCGTTGGGGGACATCAGCCCAGAGACCCAGTACTTC. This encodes CAISESLGDISPETQYF.

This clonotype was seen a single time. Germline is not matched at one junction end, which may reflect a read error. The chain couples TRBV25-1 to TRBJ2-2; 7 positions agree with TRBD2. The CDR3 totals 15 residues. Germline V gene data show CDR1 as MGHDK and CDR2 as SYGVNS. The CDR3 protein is CAASAGLMNTGELFF. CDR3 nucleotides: TGTGCCGCCTCAGCGGGGCTTATGAACACGGGGGAGCTGTTTTTT. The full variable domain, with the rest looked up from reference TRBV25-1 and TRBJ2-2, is EADIYQTPRYLVIGTGKKITLECSQTMGHDKMYWYQQDPGMELHLIHYSYGVNSTEKGDLSSESTVSRIRTEHFPLTLESARPSHTSQYLCAASAGLMNTGELFFGEGSRLTVL.

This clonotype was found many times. Written as DNA, the CDR3 is TGTGCCAGCAGCCAAGGTCGCCTGGCATACAATGAGCAGTTCTTC. Its translation: CASSQGRLAYNEQFF. V is TRBV5-6 and J is TRBJ2-1; no reliable D call. The CDR3 runs 15 residues. The V end was cut by 4 bases, the J end by 4 bases, with 15 bases between. Germline CDR1 and CDR2: SGHDT and YYEEEE.

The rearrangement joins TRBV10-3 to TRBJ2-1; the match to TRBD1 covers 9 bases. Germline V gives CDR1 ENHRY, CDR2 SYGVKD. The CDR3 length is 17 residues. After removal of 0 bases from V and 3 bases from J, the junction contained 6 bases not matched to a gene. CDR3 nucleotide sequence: TGTGCCATCAGTGAGTCAGACCGGGACAGGGACTACAATGAGCAGTTCTTC. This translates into CAISESDRDRDYNEQFF.

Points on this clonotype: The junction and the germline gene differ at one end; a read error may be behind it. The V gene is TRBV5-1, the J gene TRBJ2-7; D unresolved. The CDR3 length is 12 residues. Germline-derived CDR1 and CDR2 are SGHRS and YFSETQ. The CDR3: CASSLGSYEQHF. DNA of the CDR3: TGCGCCAGCAGCTTGGGAAGCTACGAGCAGCACTTC.

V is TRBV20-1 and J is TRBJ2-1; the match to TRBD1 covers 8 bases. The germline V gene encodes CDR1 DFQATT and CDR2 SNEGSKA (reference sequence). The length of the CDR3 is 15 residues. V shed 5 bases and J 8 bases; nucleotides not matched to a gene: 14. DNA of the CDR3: TGCAGTGCTGTAAAGACAGGGGCACTCCGGGATGAGCAGTTCTTC. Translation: CSAVKTGALRDEQFF.

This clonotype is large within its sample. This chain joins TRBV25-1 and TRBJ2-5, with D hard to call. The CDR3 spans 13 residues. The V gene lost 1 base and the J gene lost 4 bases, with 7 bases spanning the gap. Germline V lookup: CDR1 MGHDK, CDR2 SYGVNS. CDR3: CASSESGVETQYF. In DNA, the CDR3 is TGTGCCAGCAGTGAATCGGGCGTAGAGACCCAGTACTTC.

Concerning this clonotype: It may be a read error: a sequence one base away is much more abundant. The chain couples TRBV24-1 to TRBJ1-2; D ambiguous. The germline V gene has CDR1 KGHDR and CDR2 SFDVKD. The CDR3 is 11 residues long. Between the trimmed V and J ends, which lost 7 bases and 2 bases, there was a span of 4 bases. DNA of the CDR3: TGTGCCACCAGCCAGAACTATGGCTACACCTTC. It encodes CATSQNYGYTF.

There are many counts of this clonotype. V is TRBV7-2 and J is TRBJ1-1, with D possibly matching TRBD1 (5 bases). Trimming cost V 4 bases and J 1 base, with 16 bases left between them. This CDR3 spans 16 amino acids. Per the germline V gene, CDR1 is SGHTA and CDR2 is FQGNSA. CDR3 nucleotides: TGTGCCAGCAGCTCCAGAGGGACTTTCGGGAACACTGAAGCTTTCTTT. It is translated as CASSSRGTFGNTEAFF.

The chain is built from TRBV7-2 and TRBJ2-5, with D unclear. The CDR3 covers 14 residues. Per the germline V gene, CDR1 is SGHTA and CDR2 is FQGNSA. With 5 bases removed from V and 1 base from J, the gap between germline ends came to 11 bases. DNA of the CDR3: TGTGCCAGCAGCCCCAGGTCCCCCCAAGAGACCCAGTACTTC. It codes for CASSPRSPQETQYF.

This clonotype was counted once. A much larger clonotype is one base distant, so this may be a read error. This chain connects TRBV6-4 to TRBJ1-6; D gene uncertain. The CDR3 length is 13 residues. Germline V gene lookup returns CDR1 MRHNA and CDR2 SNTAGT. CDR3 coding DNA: TGTGCCAGCAGTGACTCCAGCAATTCACTCCTCCACTTT. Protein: CASSDSSNSLLHF.

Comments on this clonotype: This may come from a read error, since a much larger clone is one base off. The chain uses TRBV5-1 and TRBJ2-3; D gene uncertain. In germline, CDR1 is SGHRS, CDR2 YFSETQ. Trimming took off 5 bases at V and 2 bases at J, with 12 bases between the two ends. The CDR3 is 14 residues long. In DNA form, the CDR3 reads TGCGCCAGCAGTTTTCTTGGGGTCACAGATACGCAGTATTTT. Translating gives CASSFLGVTDTQYF.

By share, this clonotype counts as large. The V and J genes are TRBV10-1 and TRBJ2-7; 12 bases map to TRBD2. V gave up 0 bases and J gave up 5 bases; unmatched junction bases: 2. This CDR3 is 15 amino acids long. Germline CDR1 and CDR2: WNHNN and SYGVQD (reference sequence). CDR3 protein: CASSESASGRDEQYF. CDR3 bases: TGCGCCAGCAGTGAGTCGGCTAGCGGGAGGGACGAGCAGTACTTC.

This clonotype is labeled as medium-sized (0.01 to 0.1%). This chain's CDR3 is CATSDRLAGSYNEQFF. The CDR3 coding sequence is TGTGCCACCAGTGATCGACTAGCGGGTTCCTACAATGAGCAGTTCTTC. The chain has TRBV24-1 and TRBJ2-1, with 10 bases matching TRBD2. This CDR3 is built from 16 residues. Germline CDR1 KGHDR, CDR2 SFDVKD. Germline trimming cut 3 bases from V and 1 base from J; bases unmatched to any gene: 2.

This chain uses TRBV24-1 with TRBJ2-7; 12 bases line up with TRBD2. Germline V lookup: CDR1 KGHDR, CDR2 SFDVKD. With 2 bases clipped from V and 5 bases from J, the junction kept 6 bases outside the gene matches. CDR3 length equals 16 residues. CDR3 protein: CATSDSTSGSFDEQYF. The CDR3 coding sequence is TGTGCCACCAGTGATTCGACTAGCGGGAGTTTTGACGAGCAGTACTTC.

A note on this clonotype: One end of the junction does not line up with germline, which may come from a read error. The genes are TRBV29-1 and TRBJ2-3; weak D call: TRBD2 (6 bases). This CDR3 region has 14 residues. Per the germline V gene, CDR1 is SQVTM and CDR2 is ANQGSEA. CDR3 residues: CSVRLVRSTDPQYF. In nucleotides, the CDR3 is TGCAGCGTCCGACTAGTTCGGAGTACAGATCCGCAGTATTTT.

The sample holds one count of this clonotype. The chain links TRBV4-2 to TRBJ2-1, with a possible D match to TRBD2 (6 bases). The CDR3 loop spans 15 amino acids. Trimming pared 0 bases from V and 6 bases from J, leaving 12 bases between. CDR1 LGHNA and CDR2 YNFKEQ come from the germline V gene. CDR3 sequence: CASSQDGSSGNEQFF. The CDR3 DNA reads TGTGCCAGCAGCCAAGATGGGAGTAGCGGCAATGAGCAGTTCTTC.

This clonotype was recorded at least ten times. The CDR3 loop is CASSVRDPATGELFF. As DNA, the CDR3 is TGTGCCAGCAGCGTAAGGGATCCCGCCACCGGGGAGCTGTTTTTT. The chain combines TRBV9 with TRBJ2-2; D gene uncertain. CDR1 and CDR2 (germline): SGDLS, YYNGEE. The CDR3 contains 15 residues. Trimming removed 1 base at V and 4 bases at J, with 11 bases between. The full variable domain, in which reference TRBV9 and TRBJ2-2 provide the parts outside the CDR3, is DSGVTQTPKHLITATGQRVTLRCSPRSGDLSVYWYQQSLDQGLQFLIQYYNGEERAKGNILERFSAQQFPDLHSELNLSSLELGDSALYFCASSVRDPATGELFFGEGSRLTVL.

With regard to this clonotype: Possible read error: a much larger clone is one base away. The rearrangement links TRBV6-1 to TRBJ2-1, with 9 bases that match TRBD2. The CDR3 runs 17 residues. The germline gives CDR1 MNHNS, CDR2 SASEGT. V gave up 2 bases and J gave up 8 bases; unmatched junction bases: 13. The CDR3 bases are TGTGCCAGCAGTGAAATCCTAGGAGAGCGGGAGGCCGATGAGCAGTTCTTC. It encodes CASSEILGEREADEQFF.

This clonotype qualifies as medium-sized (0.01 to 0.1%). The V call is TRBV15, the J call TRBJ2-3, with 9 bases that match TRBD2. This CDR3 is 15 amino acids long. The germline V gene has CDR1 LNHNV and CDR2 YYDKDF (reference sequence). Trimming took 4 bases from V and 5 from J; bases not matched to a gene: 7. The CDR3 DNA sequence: TGTGCCACCAGCAAAGGCGGGGGGGCTGGAGATACGCAGTATTTT. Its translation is CATSKGGGAGDTQYF.

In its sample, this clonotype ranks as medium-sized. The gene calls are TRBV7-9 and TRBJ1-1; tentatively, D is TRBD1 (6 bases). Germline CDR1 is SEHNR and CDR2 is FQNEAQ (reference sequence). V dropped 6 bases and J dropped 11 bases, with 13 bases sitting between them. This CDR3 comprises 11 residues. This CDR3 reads CASSPRDNAFF. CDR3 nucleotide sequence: TGTGCCAGCAGTCCCCGGGACAATGCTTTCTTT.